The source of this TCR beta chain is a study of response to subunit inactivated influenza vaccine. MiXCR was run by TCRdb on the RT-PCR reads, yielding one entry per CDR3 protein. The sample records about 540,000 distinct CDR3 sequences, less than 25% being singletons. The CDR3 is 16 amino acids. V trimming: 4 bases; J trimming: 7 bases; junction bases outside the gene matches: 15. Per the germline V gene, CDR1 is DFQATT and CDR2 is SNEGSKA (reference sequence). This clonotype was recorded a few times. These records were also assigned to another study, of T cells expressing NK-cell markers. That paper states: Production of TCR beta cDNA relied on 5'RACE template switching with UMIs.

The genes are TRBV20-1 and TRBJ1-5; 8 nucleotides line up with TRBD1. The sequenced sample was CD4+ T cells sorted from PBMCs, obtained roughly 13 days after vaccination. The sequence was obtained from a man in his fifties who received an inactivated influenza vaccine. The CDR3 sequence is CSAKRGQGAQTQPQHF. CDR3 sequence (DNA): TGCAGTGCTAAACGGGGTCAGGGGGCGCAGACGCAGCCCCAGCATTTT.